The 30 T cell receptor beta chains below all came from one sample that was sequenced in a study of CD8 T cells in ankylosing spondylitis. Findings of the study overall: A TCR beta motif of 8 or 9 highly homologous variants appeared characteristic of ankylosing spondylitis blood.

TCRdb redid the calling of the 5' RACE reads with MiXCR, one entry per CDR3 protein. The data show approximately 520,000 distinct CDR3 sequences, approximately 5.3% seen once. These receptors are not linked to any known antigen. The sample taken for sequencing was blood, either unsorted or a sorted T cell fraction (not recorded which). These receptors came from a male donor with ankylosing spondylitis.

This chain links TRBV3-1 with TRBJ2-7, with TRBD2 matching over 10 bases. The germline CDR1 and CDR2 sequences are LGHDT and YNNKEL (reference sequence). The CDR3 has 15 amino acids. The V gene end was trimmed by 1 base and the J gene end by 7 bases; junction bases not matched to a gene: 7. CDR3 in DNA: TGTGCCAGCAGCCAAGGGCTAGCGGGAGCTCTTGAGCAGTACTTC. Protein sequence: CASSQGLAGALEQYF.

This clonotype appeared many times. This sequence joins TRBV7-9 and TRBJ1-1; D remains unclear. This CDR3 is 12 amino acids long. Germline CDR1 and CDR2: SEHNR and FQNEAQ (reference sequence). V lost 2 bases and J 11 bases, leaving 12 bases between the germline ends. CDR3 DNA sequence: TGTGCCAGCAGCTTACGGGGTGCGTACGCTTTCTTT. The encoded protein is CASSLRGAYAFF.

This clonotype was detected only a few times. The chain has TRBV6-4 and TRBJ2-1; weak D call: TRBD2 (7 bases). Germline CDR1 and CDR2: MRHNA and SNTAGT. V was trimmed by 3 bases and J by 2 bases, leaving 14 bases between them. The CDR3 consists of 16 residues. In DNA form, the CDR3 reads TGTGCCAGCAGTGATAGGGGGGGGGCCGCCTACAATGAGCAGTTCTTC. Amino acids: CASSDRGGAAYNEQFF.

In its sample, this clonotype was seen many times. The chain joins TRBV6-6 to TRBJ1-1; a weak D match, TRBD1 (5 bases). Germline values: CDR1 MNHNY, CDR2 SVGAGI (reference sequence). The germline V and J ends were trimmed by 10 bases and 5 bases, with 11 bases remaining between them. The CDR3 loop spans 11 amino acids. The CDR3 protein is CAIRGGTEAFF. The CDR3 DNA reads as TGTGCCATCCGCGGGGGGACTGAAGCTTTCTTT.

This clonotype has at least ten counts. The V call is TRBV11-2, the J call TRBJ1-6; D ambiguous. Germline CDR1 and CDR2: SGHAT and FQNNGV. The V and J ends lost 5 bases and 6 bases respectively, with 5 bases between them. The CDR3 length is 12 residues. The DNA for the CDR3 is TGTGCCAGCAGCCGGGTTAATTCACCCCTCCACTTT. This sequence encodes CASSRVNSPLHF.

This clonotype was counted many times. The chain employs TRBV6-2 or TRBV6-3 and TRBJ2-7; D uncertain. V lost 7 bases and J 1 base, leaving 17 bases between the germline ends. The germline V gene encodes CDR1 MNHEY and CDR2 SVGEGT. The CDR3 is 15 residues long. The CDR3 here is CASKRKVLGSYEQYF. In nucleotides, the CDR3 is TGTGCCAGCAAAAGGAAGGTGTTAGGATCCTACGAGCAGTACTTC.

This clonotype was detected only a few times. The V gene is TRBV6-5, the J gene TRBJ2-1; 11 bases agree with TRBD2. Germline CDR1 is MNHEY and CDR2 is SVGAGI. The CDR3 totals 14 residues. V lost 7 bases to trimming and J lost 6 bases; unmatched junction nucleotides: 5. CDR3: CASKQLAGVNEQFF. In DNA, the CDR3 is TGTGCCAGCAAACAACTAGCGGGAGTCAATGAGCAGTTCTTC.

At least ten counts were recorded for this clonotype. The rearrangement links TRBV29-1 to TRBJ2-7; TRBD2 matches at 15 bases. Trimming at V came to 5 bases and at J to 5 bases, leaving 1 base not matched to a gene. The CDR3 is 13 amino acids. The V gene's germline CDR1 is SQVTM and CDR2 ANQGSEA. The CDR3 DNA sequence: TGCAGCGTTCGGACTAGCGGGAGGGACGAGCAGTACTTC. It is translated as CSVRTSGRDEQYF.

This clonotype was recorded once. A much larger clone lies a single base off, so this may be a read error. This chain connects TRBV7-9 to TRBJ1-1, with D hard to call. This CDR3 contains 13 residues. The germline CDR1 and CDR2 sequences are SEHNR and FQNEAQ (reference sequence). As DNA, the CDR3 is TGTACCAGCAGCTTAGCGACGGAGGATGGGGCTTTCTTT. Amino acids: CTSSLATEDGAFF.

DNA of the CDR3: TGTGCCAGCAGCCAAGACCCTCCTAGCGATGAGCAGTTCTTC. Its protein product is CASSQDPPSDEQFF. The rearrangement links TRBV14 to TRBJ2-1; D perhaps matches TRBD2 (6 bases). The CDR3 is 14 residues long. Germline values: CDR1 SGHDN, CDR2 FVKESK. The V and J ends lost 0 bases and 8 bases respectively, with 11 bases between them.

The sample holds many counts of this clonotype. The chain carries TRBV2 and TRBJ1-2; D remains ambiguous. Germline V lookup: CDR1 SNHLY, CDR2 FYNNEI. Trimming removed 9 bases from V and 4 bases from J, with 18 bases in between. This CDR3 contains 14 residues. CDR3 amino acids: CASSTAPGSYGYTF. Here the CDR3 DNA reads TGTGCCAGTTCGACGGCACCAGGAAGCTATGGCTACACCTTC.

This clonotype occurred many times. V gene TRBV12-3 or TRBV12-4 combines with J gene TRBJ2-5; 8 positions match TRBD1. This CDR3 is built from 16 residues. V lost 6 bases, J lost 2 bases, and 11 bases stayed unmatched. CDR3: CASSPGTGVLQETQYF. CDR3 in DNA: TGTGCCAGCAGCCCCGGGACAGGAGTCCTACAAGAGACCCAGTACTTC.

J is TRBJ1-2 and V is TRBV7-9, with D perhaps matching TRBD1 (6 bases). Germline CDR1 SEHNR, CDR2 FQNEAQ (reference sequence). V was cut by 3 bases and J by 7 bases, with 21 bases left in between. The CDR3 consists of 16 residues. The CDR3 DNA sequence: TGTGCCAGCAGCTTCGGGCGGACAGCGAGCCTCGGTGGCTACACCTTC. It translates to CASSFGRTASLGGYTF. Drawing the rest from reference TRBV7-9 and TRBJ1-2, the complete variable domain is DTGVSQNPRHKITKRGQNVTFRCDPISEHNRLYWYRQTLGQGPEFLTYFQNEAQLEKSRLLSDRFSAERPKGSFSTLEIQRTEQGDSAMYLCASSFGRTASLGGYTFGSGTRLTVV.

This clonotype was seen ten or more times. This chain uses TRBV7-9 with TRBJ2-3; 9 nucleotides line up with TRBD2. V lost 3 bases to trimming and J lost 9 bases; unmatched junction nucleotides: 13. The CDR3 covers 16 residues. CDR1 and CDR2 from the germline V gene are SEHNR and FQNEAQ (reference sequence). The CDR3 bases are TGTGCCAGCAGCTTTTTAGCGGGAGAGCCGTCGTCGACGCAGTATTTT. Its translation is CASSFLAGEPSSTQYF.

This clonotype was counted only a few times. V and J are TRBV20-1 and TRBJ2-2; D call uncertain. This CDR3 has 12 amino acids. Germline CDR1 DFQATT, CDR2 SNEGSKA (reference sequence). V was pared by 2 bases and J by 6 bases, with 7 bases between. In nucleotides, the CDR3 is TGCAGTGCTAGAATCGTCGCCGGGGAGCTGTTTTTT. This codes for CSARIVAGELFF.

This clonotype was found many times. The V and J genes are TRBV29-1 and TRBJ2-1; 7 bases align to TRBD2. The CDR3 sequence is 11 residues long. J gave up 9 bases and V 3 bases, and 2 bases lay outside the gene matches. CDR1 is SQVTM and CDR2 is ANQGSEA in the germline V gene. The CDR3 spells CSVDWGGEQFF. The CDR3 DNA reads TGCAGCGTTGATTGGGGGGGTGAGCAGTTCTTC.

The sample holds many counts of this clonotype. CDR3 amino acids: CASSEGTSGFPHQETQYF. The CDR3 DNA reads as TGTGCCAGCAGCGAAGGGACTAGCGGGTTTCCCCACCAAGAGACCCAGTACTTC. The chain employs TRBV11-2 and TRBJ2-5, with 12 bases lining up with TRBD2. V lost 5 bases, J lost 0 bases, and 10 bases stayed unmatched. Germline loops: CDR1 SGHAT, CDR2 FQNNGV. This CDR3 spans 18 amino acids.

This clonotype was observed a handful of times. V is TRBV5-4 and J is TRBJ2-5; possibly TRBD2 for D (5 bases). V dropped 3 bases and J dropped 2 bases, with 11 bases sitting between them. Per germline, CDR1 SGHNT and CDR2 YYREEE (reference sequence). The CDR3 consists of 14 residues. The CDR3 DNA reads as TGTGCCAGCAGCTGGACTGAATTACAAGAGACCCAGTACTTC. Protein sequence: CASSWTELQETQYF.

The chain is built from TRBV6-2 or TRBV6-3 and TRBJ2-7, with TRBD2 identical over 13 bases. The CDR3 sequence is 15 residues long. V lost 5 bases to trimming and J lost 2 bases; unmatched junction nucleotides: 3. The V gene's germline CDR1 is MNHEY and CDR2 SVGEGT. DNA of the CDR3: TGTGCCAGCAGTCGCGGGACTAGCGGGACCTACGAGCAGTACTTC. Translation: CASSRGTSGTYEQYF.

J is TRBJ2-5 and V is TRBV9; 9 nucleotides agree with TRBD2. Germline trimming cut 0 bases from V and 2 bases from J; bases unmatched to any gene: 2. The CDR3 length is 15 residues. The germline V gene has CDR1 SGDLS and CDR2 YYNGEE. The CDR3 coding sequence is TGTGCCAGCAGCGTAGATCTAGCGGGGCAAGAGACCCAGTACTTC. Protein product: CASSVDLAGQETQYF. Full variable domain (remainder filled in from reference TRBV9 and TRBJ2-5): DSGVTQTPKHLITATGQRVTLRCSPRSGDLSVYWYQQSLDQGLQFLIQYYNGEERAKGNILERFSAQQFPDLHSELNLSSLELGDSALYFCASSVDLAGQETQYFGPGTRLLVL.

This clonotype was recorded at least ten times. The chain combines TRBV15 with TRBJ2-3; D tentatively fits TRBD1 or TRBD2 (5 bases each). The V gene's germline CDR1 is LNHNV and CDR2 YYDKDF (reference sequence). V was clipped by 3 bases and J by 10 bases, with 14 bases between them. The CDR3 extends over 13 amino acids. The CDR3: CATSRGVPSSQYF. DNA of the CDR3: TGTGCCACCAGCAGGGGGGTACCCTCGTCGCAGTATTTT. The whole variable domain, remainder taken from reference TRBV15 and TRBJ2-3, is DAMVIQNPRYQVTQFGKPVTLSCSQTLNHNVMYWYQQKSSQAPKLLFHYYDKDFNNEADTPDNFQSRRPNTSFCFLDIRSPGLGDTAMYLCATSRGVPSSQYFGPGTRLTVL.

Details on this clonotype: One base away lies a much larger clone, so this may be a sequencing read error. The CDR3 here is CSSRILAGGEQFF. In DNA form, the CDR3 reads TGTTCCAGCAGAATTCTCGCGGGAGGGGAGCAGTTCTTC. The rearrangement uses TRBV6-1 and TRBJ2-1; TRBD2 agrees at 9 bases. The CDR3 loop spans 13 amino acids. Germline V lookup: CDR1 MNHNS, CDR2 SASEGT.

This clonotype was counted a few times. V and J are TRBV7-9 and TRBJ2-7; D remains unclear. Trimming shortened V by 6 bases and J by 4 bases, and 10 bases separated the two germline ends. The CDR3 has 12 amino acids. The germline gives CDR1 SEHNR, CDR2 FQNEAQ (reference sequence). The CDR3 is CASSVTRYEQYF. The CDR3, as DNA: TGTGCCAGCAGTGTAACACGGTACGAGCAGTACTTC.

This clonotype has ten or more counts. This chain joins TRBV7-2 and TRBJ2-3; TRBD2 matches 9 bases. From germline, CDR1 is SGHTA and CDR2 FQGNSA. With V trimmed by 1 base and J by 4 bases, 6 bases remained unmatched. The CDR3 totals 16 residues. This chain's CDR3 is CASSLGLAGSADTQYF. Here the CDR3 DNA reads TGTGCCAGCAGCTTAGGCCTAGCGGGATCTGCAGATACGCAGTATTTT.

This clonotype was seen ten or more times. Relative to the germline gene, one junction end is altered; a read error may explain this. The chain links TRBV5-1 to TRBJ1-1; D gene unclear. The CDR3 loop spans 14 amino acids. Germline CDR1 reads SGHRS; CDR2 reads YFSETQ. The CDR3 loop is CASSFTGPNTEAFF. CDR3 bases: TGTGCCAGCAGCTTTACCGGGCCGAACACTGAAGCTTTCTTT.

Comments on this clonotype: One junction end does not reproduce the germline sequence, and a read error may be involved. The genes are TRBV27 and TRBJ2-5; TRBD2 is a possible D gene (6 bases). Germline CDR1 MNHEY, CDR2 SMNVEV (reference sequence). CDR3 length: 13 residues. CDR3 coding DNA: TGTGCCAGCGGTTTGGGTGCGGGAATAGGCCAGTACTTC. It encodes CASGLGAGIGQYF.

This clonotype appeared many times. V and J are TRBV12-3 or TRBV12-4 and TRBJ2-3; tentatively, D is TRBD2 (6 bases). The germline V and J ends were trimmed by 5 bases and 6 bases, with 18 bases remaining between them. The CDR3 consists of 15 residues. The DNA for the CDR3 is TGTGCCAGCAGTCCTGCGGGAAAGGGGTCGGATACGCAGTATTTT. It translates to CASSPAGKGSDTQYF.

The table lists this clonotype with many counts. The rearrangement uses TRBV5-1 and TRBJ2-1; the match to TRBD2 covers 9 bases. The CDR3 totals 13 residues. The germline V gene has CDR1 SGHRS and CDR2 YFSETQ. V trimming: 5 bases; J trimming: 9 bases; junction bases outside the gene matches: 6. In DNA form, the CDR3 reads TGCGCCAGCAGATTAGCGGGAGATTCTGAGCAGTTCTTC. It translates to CASRLAGDSEQFF.

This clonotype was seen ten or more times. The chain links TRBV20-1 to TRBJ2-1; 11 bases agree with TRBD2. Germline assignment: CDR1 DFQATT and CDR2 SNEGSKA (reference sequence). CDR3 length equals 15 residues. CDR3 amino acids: CSRPTSGKTYNEQFF. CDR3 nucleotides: TGCAGCCGACCGACTAGCGGGAAAACCTACAATGAGCAGTTCTTC.

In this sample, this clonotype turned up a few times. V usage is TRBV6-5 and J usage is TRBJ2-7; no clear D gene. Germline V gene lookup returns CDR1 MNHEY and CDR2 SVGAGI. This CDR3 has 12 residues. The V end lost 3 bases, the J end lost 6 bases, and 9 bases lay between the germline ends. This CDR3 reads CASSYMTGEQYF. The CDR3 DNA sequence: TGTGCCAGCAGTTATATGACCGGCGAGCAGTACTTC.